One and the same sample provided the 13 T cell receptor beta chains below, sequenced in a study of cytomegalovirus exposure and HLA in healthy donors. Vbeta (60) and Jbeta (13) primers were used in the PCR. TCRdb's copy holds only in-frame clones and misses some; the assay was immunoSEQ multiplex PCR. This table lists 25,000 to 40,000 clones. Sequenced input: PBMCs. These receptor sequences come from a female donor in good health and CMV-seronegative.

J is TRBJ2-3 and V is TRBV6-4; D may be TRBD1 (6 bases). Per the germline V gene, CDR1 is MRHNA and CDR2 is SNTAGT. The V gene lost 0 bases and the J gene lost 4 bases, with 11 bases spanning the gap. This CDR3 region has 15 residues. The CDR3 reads CASSDSTGSADTQYF. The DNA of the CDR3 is TGTGCCAGCAGTGACTCTACAGGGAGCGCAGATACGCAGTATTTT.

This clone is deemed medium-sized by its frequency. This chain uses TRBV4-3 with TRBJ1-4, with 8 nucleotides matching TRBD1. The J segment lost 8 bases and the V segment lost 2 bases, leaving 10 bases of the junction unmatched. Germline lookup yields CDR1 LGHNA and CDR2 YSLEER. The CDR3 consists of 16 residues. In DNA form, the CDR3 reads TGCGCCAGCAGCCAAAAGTTCGGGACAGGTGCGGAAAAACTGTTTTTT. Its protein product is CASSQKFGTGAEKLFF.

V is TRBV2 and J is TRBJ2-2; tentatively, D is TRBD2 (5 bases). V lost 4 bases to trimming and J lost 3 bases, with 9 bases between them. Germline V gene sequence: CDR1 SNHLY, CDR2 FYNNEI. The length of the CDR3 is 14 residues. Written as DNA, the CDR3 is TGTGCCAGCAGTGTTACTAGGGACACCGGGGAGCTGTTTTTT. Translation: CASSVTRDTGELFF.

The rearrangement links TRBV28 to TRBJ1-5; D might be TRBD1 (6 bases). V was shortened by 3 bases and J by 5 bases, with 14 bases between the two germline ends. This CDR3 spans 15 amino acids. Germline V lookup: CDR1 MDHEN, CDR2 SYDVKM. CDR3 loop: CASSFFATGDQPQHF. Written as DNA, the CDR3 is TGTGCCAGCAGTTTTTTCGCGACAGGAGATCAGCCCCAGCATTTT.

The CDR3 DNA follows: TGCGCCAGCAGCCAAGATGGCCGGGTAACGGATACGCAGTATTTT. Translating it yields CASSQDGRVTDTQYF. This chain connects TRBV4-1 to TRBJ2-3; D gene ambiguous. CDR3 length equals 15 residues. V was pared by 0 bases and J by 6 bases, with 13 bases between. Per germline, CDR1 MGHRA and CDR2 YSYEKL.

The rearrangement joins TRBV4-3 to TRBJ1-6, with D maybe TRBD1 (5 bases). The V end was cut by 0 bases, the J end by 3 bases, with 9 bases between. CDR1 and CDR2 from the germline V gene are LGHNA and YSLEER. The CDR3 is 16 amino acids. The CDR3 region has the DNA TGCGCCAGCAGCCAAGAACTCCAGGGCTATAATTCACCCCTCCACTTT. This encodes CASSQELQGYNSPLHF.

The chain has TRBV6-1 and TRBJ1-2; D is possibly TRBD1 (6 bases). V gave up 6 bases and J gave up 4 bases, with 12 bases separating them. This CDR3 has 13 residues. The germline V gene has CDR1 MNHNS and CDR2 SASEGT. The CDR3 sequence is CASRAGASYGYTF. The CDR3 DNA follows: TGTGCCAGCAGAGCAGGGGCGTCCTATGGCTACACCTTC.

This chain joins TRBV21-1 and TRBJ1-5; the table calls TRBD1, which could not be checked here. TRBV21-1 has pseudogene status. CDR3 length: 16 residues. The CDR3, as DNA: TGTGCCAGCAGCACGGACAGGGAAGGAGTGAGAGAGCCCCAGCATTTT. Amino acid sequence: CASSTDREGVREPQHF.

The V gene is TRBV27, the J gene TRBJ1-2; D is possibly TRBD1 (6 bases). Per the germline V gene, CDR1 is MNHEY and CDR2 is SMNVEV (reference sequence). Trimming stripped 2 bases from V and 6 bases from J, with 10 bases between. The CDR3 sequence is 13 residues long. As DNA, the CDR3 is TGTGCCAGCAGTTTAAACAGGGAGAATGGCTACACCTTC. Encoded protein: CASSLNRENGYTF.

The CDR3 DNA reads as TGTGCCAGCCTGCAACCCCCGAAGGGAGAAGAAGCTTTCTTT. This gives the protein CASLQPPKGEEAFF. The gene calls are TRBV19 and TRBJ1-1; D is unresolved. The CDR3 has 14 residues. Trimming pared 9 bases from V and 8 bases from J, leaving 22 bases between. Germline V CDR1 and CDR2: LNHDA, SQIVND (reference sequence).

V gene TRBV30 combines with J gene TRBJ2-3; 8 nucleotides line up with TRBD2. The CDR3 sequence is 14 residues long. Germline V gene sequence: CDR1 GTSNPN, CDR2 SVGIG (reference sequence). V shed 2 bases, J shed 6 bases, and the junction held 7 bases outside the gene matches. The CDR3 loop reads CAWSPGGGGDTQYF. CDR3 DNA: TGTGCCTGGAGTCCCGGGGGGGGAGGCGATACGCAGTATTTT.

The CDR3 loop reads CASEKWGGDTQYF. CDR3 coding DNA: TGTGCCAGCGAGAAGTGGGGGGGCGATACGCAGTATTTT. The genes are TRBV19 and TRBJ2-3; D might be TRBD2 (7 bases). Germline-derived CDR1 and CDR2 are LNHDA and SQIVND (reference sequence). The CDR3 consists of 13 residues. Trimming took 9 bases from V and 6 from J, leaving 16 bases between them.

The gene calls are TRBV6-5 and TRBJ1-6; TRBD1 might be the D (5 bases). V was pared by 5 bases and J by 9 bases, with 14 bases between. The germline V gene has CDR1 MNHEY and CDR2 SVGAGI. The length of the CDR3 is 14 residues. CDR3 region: CASSPDSNVSPLHF. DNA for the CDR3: TGTGCCAGCAGTCCCGACAGTAACGTTTCACCCCTCCACTTT.